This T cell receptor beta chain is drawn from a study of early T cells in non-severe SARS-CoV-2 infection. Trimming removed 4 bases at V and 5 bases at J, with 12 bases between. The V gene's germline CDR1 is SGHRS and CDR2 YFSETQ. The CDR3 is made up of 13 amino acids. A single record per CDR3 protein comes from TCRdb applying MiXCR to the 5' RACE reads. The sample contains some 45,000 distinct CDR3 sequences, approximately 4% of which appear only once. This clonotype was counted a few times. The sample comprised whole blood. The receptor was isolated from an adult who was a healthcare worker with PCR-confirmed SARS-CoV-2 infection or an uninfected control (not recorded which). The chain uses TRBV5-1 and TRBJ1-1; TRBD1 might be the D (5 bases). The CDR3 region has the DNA TGCGCCAGCAGCCTATTAGGGGTAACTGAAGCTTTCTTT. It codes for CASSLLGVTEAFF.